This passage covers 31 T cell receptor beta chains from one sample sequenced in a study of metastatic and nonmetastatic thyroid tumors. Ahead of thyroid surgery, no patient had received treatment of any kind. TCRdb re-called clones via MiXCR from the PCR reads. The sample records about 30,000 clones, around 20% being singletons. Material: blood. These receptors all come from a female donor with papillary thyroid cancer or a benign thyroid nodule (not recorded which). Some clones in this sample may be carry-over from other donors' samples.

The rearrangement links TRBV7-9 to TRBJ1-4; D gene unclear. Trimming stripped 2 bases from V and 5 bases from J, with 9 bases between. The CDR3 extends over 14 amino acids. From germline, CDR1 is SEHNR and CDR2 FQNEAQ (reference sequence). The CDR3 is CASSLTAGNEKLFF. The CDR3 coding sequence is TGTGCCAGCAGCTTAACAGCCGGGAATGAAAAACTGTTTTTT.

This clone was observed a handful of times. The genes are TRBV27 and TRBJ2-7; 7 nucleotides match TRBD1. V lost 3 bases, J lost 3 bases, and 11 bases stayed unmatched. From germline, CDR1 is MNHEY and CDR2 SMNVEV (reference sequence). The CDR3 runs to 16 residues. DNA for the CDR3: TGTGCCAGCAGTTTCCACCCCGGGACAGAGAGCTACGAGCAGTACTTC. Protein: CASSFHPGTESYEQYF.

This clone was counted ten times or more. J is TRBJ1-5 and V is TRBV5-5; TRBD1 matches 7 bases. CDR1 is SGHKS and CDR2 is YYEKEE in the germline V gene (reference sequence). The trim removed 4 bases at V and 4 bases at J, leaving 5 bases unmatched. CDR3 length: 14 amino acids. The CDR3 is CASSLGTENQPQHF. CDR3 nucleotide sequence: TGTGCCAGCAGCCTCGGGACAGAGAATCAGCCCCAGCATTTT.

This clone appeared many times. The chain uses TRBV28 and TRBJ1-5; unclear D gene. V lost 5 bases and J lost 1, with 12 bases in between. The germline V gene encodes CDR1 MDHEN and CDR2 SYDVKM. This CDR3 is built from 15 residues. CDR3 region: CASSENPDSNQPQHF. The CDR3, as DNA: TGTGCCAGCAGTGAAAACCCGGACAGCAATCAGCCCCAGCATTTT.

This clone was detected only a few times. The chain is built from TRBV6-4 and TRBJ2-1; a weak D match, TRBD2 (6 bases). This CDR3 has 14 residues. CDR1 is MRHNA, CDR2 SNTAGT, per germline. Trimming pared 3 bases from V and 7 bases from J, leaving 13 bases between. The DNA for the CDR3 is TGTGCCAGCAGTGAGTCGGGAGAAATTAATGAGCAGTTCTTC. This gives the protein CASSESGEINEQFF.

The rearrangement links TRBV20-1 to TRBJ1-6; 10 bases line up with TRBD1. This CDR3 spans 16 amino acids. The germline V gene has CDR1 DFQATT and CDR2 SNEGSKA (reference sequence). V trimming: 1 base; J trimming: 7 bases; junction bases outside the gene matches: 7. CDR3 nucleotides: TGCAGTGCTAGAGTCCCGGGACAGGGGAGGAATTCACCCCTCCACTTT. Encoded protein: CSARVPGQGRNSPLHF.

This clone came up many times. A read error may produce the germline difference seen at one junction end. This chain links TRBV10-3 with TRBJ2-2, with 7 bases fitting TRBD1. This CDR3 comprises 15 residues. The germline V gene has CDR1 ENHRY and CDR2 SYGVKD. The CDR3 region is CAITTGQQFTRELFF. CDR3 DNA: TGTGCCATCACCACGGGACAGCAATTCACCAGGGAGCTGTTTTTT.

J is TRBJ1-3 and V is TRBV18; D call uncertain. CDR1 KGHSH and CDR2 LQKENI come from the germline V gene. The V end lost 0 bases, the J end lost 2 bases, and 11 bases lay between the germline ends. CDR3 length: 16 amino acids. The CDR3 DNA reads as TGTGCCAGCTCACCACCAGGGAGTACAGCTGGAAACACCATATATTTT. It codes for CASSPPGSTAGNTIYF. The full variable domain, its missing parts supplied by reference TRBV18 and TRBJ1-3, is NAGVMQNPRHLVRRRGQEARLRCSPMKGHSHVYWYRQLPEEGLKFMVYLQKENIIDESGMPKERFSAEFPKEGPSILRIQQVVRGDSAAYFCASSPPGSTAGNTIYFGEGSWLTVV.

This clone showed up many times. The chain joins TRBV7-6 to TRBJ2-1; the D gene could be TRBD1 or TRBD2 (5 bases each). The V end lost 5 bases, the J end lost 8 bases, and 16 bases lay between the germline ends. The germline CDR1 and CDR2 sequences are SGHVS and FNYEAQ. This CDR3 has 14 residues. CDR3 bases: TGTGCCAGCAGCCTGGGACCCCGAGGGGATGAGCAGTTCTTC. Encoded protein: CASSLGPRGDEQFF.

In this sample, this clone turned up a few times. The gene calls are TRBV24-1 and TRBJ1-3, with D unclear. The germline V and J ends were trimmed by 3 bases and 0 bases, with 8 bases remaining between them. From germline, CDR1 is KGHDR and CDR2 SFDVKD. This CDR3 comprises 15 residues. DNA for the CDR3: TGTGCCACCAGTGATGGACCGAGCTCTGGAAACACCATATATTTT. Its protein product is CATSDGPSSGNTIYF.

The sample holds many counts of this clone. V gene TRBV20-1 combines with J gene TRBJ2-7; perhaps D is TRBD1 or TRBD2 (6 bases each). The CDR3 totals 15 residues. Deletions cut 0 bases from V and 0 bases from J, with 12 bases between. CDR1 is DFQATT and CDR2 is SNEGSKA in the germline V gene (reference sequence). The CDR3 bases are TGCAGTGCTAGAGACGGACAGACTAGCTCCTACGAGCAGTACTTC. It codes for CSARDGQTSSYEQYF.

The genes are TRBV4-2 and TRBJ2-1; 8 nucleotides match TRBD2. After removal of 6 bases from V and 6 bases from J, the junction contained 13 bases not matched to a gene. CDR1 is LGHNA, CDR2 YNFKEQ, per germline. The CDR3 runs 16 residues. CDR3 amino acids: CASRLNTGLEVNEQFF. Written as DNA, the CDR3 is TGTGCCAGCAGACTAAACACGGGACTAGAGGTCAATGAGCAGTTCTTC.

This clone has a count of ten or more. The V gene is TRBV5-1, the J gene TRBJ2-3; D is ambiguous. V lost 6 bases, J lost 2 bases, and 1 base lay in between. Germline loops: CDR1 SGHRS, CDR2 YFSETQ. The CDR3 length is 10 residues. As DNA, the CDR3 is TGCGCCAGCAACACAGATACGCAGTATTTT. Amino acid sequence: CASNTDTQYF.

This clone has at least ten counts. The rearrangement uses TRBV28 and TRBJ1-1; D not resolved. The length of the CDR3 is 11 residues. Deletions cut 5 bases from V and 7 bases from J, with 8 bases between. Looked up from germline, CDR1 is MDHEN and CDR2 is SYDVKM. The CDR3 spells CASSTLDEAFF. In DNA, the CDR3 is TGTGCCAGCAGTACATTGGATGAAGCTTTCTTT.

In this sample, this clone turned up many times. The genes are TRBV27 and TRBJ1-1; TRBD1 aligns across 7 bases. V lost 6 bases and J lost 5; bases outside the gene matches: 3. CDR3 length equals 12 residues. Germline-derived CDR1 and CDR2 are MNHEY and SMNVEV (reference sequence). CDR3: CASRRDRTEAFF. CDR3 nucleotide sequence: TGTGCCAGCAGGCGGGACAGAACTGAAGCTTTCTTT.

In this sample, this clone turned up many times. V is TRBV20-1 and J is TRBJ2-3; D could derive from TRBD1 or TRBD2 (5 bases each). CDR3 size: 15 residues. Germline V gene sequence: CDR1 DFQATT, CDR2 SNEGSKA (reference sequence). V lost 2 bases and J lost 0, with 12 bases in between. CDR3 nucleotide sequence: TGCAGTGCTAGAAATGACCGGGACAGCACAGATACGCAGTATTTT. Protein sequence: CSARNDRDSTDTQYF.

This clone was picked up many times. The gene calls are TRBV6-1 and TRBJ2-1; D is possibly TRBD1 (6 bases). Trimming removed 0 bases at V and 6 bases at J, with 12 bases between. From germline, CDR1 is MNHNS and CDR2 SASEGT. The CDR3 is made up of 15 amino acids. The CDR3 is CASSEADSESNEQFF. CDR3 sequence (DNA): TGTGCCAGCAGTGAAGCGGACAGTGAAAGCAATGAGCAGTTCTTC.

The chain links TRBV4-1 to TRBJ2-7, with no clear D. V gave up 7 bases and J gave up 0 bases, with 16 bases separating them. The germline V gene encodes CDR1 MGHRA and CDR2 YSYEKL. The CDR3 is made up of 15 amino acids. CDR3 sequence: CASILGAALSYEQYF. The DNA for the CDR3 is TGCGCCAGCATCCTCGGCGCCGCCCTCTCCTACGAGCAGTACTTC.

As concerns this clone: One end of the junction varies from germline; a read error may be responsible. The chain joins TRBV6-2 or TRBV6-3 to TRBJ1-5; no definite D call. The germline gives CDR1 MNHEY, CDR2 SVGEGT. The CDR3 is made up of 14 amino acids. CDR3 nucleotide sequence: TGTGCCAGCAGTTCCCTGAAACGCAATCAGCCCAAGCATTTT. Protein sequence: CASSSLKRNQPKHF.

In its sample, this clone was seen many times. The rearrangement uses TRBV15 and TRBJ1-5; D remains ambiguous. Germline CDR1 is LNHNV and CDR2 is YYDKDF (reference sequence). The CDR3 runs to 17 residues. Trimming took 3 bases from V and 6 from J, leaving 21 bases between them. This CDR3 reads CATSRAAGRGMGQPQHF. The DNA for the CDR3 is TGTGCCACCAGCAGGGCGGCGGGGAGAGGGATGGGTCAGCCCCAGCATTTT.

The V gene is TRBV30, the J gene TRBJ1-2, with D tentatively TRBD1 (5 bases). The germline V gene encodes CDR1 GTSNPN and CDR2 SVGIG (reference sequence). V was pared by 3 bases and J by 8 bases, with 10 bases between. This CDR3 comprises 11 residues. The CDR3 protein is CAWSQWGGYTF. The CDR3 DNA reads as TGTGCCTGGAGCCAGTGGGGCGGCTACACCTTC.

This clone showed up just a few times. The DNA for the CDR3 is TGTGCCAGCAGTTTAGACCGTGGCGGGCAGTACTTC. Its translation: CASSLDRGGQYF. The chain joins TRBV28 to TRBJ2-7, with D unresolved. V was clipped by 2 bases and J by 9 bases, with 11 bases between them. The CDR3 spans 12 residues. Looked up from germline, CDR1 is MDHEN and CDR2 is SYDVKM.

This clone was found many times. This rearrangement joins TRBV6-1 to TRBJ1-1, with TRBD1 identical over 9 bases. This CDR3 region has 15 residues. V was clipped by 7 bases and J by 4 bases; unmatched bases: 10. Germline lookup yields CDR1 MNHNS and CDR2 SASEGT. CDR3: CASNTGGAGTTEAFF. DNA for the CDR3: TGTGCCAGCAACACAGGGGGCGCGGGGACCACTGAAGCTTTCTTT.

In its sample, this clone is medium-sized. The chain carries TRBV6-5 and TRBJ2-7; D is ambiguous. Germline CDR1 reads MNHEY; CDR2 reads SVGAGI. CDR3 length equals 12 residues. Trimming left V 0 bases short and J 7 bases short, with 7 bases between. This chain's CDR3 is CASSYSPDEQYF. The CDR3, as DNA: TGTGCCAGCAGTTACTCCCCGGATGAGCAGTACTTC.

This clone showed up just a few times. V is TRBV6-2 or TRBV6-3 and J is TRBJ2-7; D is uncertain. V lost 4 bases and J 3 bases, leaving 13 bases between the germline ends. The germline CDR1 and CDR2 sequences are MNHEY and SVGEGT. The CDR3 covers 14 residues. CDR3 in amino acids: CASSSQRTDYEQYF. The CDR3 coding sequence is TGTGCCAGCAGTTCCCAGCGAACAGACTACGAGCAGTACTTC.

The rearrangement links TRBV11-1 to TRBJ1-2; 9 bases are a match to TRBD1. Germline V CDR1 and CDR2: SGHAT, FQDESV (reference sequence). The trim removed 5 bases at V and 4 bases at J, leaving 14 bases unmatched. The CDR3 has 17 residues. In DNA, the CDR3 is TGTGCCAGCAGCCCCACCCCGGGACAGGGTTCGCCCTATGGCTACACCTTC. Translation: CASSPTPGQGSPYGYTF.

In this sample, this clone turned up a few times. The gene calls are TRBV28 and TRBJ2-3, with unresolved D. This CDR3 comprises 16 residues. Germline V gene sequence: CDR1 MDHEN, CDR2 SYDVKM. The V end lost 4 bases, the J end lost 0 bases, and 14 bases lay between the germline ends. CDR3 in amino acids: CASSSPLRISTDTQYF. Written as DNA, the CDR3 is TGTGCCAGCAGTTCCCCCCTGAGGATTAGCACAGATACGCAGTATTTT.

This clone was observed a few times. CDR3 sequence: CASSIPGRINSPLHF. The CDR3 DNA sequence: TGTGCCAGTAGTATACCGGGCAGAATTAATTCACCCCTCCACTTT. The chain combines TRBV19 with TRBJ1-6; D unclear. Germline V gives CDR1 LNHDA, CDR2 SQIVND (reference sequence). The CDR3 totals 15 residues. Trimming left V 2 bases short and J 6 bases short, with 11 bases between.

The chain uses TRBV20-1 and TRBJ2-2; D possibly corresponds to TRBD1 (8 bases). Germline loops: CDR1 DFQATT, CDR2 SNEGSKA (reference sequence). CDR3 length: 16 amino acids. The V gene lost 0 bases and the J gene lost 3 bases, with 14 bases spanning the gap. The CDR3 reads CSARDTGGGDTGELFF. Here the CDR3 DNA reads TGCAGTGCTAGAGATACAGGGGGAGGGGACACCGGGGAGCTGTTTTTT.

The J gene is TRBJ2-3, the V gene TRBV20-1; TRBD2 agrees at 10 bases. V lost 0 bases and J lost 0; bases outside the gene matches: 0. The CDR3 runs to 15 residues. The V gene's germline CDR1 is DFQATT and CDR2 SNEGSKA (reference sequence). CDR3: CSARELAGSTDTQYF. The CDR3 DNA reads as TGCAGTGCTAGAGAACTAGCGGGGAGCACAGATACGCAGTATTTT.

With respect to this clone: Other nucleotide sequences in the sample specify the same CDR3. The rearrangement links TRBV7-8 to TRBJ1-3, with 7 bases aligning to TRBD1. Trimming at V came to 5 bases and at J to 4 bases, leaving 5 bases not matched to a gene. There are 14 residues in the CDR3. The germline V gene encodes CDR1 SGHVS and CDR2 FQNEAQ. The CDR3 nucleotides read TGTGCCAGCAGCACTCCAGGGGGGGGAAACACCATATATTTT. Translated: CASSTPGGGNTIYF.